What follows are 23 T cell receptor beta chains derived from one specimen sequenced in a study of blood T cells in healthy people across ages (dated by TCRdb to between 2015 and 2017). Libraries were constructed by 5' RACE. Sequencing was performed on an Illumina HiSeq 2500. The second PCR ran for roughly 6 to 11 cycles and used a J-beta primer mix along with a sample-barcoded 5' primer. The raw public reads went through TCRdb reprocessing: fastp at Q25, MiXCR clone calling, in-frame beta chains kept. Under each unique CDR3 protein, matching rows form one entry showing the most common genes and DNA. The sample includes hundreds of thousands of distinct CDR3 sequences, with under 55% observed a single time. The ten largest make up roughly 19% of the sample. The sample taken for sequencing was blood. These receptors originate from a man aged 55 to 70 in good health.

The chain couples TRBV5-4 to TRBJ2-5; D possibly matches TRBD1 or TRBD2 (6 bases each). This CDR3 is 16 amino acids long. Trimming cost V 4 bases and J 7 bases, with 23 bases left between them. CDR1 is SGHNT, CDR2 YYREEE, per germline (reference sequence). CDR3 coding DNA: TGTGCCAGCAGCCCAGAGGGGGGAAGCACCCATGGGACCCAGTACTTC. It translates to CASSPEGGSTHGTQYF.

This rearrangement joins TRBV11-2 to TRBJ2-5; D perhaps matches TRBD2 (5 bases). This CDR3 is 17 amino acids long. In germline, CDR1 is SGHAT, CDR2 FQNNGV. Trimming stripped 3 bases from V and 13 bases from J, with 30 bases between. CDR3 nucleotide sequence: TGTGCCAGCAGCTTCGGGCGAGCGCGCGGGTTAGTGGTCTCGACGTACTTC. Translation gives CASSFGRARGLVVSTYF.

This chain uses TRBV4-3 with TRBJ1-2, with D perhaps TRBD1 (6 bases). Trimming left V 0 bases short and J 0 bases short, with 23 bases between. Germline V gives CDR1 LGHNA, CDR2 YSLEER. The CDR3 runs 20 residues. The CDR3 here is CASSQDPRQEGFLANYGYTF. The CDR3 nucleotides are TGCGCCAGCAGCCAAGATCCACGACAGGAAGGATTTCTAGCTAACTATGGCTACACCTTC.

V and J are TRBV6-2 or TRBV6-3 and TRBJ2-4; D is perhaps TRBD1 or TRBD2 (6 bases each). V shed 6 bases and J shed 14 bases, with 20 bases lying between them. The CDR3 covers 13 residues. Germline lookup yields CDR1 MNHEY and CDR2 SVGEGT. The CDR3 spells CASSWRGSAQKYF. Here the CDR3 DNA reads TGTGCCAGCAGCTGGAGGGGGAGCGCCCAAAAGTACTTC.

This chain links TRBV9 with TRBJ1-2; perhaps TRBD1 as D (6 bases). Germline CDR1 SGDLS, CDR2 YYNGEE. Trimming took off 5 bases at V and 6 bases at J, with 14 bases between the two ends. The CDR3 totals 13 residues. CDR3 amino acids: CASRHRDSNGYTF. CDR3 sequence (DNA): TGTGCCAGCAGGCACAGGGATAGTAATGGCTACACCTTC.

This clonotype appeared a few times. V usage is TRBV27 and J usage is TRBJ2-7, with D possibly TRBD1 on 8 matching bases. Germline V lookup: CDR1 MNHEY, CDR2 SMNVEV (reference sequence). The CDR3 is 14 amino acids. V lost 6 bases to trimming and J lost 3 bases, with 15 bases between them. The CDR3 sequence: CASRRTGRVYEQYF. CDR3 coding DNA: TGTGCCAGCAGGCGGACAGGGAGGGTCTACGAGCAGTACTTC.

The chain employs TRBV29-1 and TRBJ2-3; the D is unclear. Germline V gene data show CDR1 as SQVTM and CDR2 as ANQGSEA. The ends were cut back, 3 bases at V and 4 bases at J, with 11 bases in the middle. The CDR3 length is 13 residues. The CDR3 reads CSVDRLGSDTQYF. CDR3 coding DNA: TGCAGCGTTGATAGGCTAGGTTCAGATACGCAGTATTTT.

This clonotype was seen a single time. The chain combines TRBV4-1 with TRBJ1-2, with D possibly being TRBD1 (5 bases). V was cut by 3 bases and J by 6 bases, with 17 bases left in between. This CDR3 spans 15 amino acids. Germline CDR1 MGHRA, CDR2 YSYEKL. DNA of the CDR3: TGCGCCAGCAGCCACGCCCGGGGCAATTTCAATGGCTACACCTTC. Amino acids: CASSHARGNFNGYTF.

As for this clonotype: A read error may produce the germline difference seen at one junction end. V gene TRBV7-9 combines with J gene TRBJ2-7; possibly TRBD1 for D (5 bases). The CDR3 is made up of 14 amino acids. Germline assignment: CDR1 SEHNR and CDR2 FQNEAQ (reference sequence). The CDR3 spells CASSSARANSEQYF. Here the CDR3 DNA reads TGTGCCAGCAGCTCGGCCAGGGCCAATTCCGAGCAGTATTTC.

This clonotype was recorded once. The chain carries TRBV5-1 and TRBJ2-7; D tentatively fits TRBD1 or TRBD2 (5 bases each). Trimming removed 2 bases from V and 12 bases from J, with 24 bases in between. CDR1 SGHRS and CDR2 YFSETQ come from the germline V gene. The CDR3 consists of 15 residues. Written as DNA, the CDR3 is TGCGCCAGCAGCTTCGACCGGGACGGATCCTACAAGCGGTACTTC. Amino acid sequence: CASSFDRDGSYKRYF.

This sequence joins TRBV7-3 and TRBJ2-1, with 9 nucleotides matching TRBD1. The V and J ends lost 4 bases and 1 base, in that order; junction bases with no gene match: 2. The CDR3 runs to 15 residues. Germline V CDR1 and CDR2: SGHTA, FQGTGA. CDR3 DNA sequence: TGTGCCAGCAGCTACGGGACAGGGTCCTACAATGAGCAGTTCTTC. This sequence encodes CASSYGTGSYNEQFF. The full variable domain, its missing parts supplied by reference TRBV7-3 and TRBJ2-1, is GAGVSQTPSNKVTEKGKYVELRCDPISGHTALYWYRQSLGQGPEFLIYFQGTGAADDSGLPNDRFFAVRPEGSVSTLKIQRTERGDSAVYLCASSYGTGSYNEQFFGPGTRLTVL.

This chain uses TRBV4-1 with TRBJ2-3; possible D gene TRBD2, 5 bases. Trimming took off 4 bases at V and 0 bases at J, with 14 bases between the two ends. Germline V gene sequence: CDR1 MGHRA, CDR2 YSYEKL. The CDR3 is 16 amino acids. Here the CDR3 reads CASSLAGTASTDTQYF. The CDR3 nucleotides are TGCGCCAGCAGCCTGGCGGGCACCGCTAGCACAGATACGCAGTATTTT.

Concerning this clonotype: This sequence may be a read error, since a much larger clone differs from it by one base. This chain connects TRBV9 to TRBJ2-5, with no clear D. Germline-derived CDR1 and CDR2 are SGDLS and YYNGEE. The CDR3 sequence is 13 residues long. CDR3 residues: CASSPPLQEAQYF. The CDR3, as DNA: TGTGCCAGCAGCCCCCCGCTCCAAGAGGCCCAGTACTTC.

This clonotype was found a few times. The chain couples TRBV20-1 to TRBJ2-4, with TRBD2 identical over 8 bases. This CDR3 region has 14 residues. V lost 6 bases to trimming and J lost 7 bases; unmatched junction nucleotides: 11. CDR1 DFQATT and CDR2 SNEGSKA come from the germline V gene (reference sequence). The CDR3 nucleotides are TGCAGTGCCCGAGGCGAGCGGGGGATTAACATTCAGTACTTC. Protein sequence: CSARGERGINIQYF.

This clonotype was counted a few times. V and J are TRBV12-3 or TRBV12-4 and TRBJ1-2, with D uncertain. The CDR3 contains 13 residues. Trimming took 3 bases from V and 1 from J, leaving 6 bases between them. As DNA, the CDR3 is TGTGCCAGCAGTTTGGCGGATAACTATGGCTACACCTTC. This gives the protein CASSLADNYGYTF.

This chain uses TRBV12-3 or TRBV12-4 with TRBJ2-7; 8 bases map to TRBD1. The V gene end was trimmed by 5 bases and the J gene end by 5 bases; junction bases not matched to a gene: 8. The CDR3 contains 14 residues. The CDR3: CASSLTTGANEQYF. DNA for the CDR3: TGTGCCAGCAGTCTGACGACAGGGGCCAACGAGCAGTACTTC.

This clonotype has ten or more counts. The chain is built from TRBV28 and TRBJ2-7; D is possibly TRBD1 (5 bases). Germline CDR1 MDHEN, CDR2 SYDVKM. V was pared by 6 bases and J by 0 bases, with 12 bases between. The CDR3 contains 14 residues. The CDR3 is CASSLQGNSYEQYF. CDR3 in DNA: TGTGCCAGCAGCCTGCAGGGAAACTCCTACGAGCAGTACTTC.

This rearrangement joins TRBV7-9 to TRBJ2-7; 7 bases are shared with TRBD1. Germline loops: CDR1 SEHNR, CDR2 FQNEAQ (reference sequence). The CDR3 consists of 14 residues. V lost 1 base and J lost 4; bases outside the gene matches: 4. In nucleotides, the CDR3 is TGTGCCAGCAGCTTAGACAGGGGCAGGTACGAGCAGTACTTC. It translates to CASSLDRGRYEQYF.

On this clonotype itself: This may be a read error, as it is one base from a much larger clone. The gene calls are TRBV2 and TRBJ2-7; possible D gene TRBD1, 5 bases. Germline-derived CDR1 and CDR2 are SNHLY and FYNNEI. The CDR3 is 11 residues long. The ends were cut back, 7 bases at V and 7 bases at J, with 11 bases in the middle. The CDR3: CASTGINEQYF. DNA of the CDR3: TGTGCCAGCACAGGGATAAATGAGCAGTACTTC.

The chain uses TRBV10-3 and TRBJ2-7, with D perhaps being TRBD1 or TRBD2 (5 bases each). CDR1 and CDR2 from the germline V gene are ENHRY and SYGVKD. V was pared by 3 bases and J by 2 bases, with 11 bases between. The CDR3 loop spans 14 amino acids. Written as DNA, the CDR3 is TGTGCCATCAGTGATCCCAAGGGACCCTACGAGCAGTACTTC. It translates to CAISDPKGPYEQYF.

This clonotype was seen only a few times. The CDR3 DNA follows: TGTGCCAGCAGCTTCTCACAGGGTAACGGGGAGCAGTACTTC. Translated, it gives CASSFSQGNGEQYF. J is TRBJ2-5 and V is TRBV7-9; perhaps TRBD1 as D (6 bases). The ends were cut back, 3 bases at V and 11 bases at J, with 19 bases in the middle. The germline gives CDR1 SEHNR, CDR2 FQNEAQ (reference sequence). The CDR3 runs 14 residues.

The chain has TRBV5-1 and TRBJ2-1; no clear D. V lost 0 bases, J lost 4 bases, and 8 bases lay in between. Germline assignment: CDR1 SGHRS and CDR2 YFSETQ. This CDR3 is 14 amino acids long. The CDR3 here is CASSLERAYNEQFF. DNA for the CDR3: TGCGCCAGCAGCTTGGAACGGGCATACAATGAGCAGTTCTTC.

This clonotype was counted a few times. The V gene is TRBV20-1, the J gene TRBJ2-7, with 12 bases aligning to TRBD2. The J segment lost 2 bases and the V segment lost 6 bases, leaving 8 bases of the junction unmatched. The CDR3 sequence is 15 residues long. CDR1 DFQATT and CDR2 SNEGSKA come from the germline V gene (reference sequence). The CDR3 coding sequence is TGCAGTGCGCCAAGACTAGCGGGGGCCACCTACGAGCAGTACTTC. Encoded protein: CSAPRLAGATYEQYF.